The source of this TCR beta chain is a study of vaccination and CD4 T cells after COVID-19. Study-wide results and limits: A median approximately 86% of convalescent patients' SARS-CoV-2-reactive clones emerged only after vaccination.

As for treatment: roughly ten-day PBMC culture with coronavirus spike peptide pools or control peptides (ViraFEST assay). The culture of a few million PBMCs per well included 8.5 to 10 IU/ml IL-2 and 8.5 to 10 ug/ml peptide pools. Sequenced with the Oncomine TCR Beta short-read assay was DNA taken from cultured CD4+ T cells. From the PCR reads, TCRdb called clonotypes with MiXCR, one entry per CDR3 protein. The top ten clones hold roughly 5.6% of a sample with around 20,000 distinct CDR3 sequences, about 59% of them seen once. This clonotype was counted a few times. Antigen: not known. The ends were cut back, 1 base at V and 3 bases at J, with 15 bases in the middle. Germline loops: CDR1 GTSNPN, CDR2 SVGIG (reference sequence). The CDR3 consists of 15 residues.

This TCR was sampled from a human donor who had recovered from COVID-19. Material for sequencing was CD4+ T cells from blood, cultured in vitro. This chain connects TRBV30 to TRBJ1-1, with TRBD1 as a possible D gene (5 bases). DNA for the CDR3: TGTGCCTGGAGTGGATCTTACCGGGGGGACACTGAAGCTTTCTTT. Its translation: CAWSGSYRGDTEAFF.